The next 10 T cell receptor beta chains were all read from a single sample in a study of blood T cell repertoires in COVID-19. This table comes from immunoSEQ multiplex PCR, and its TCRdb copy is limited to in-frame clones, with some not included. The sample lists hundreds of thousands of clones, 85% seen once, with 4% to 6% in the top ten. Sequenced: peripheral blood. These receptors were obtained from a man aged 50 to 60 with active or convalescent COVID-19.

This chain links TRBV7-9 with TRBJ2-1; D is perhaps TRBD2 (5 bases). The V end was cut by 0 bases, the J end by 8 bases, with 8 bases between. The germline V gene has CDR1 SEHNR and CDR2 FQNEAQ (reference sequence). There are 13 residues in the CDR3. The CDR3 reads CASSLAGADEQFF. The CDR3, as DNA: TGTGCCAGCAGCTTAGCGGGAGCGGATGAGCAGTTCTTC.

The chain carries TRBV18 and TRBJ2-3; possibly TRBD2 for D (6 bases). CDR3 length equals 16 residues. CDR1 KGHSH and CDR2 LQKENI come from the germline V gene. Trimming removed 0 bases at V and 4 bases at J, with 14 bases between. CDR3 in amino acids: CASSPPNGRGADTQYF. The CDR3 DNA sequence: TGTGCCAGCTCACCACCCAACGGGAGAGGGGCAGATACGCAGTATTTT.

V gene TRBV18 combines with J gene TRBJ1-1, with D tentatively TRBD1 (6 bases). Trimming removed 4 bases at V and 0 bases at J, with 18 bases between. The germline V gene encodes CDR1 KGHSH and CDR2 LQKENI. The CDR3 is 17 residues long. CDR3 sequence reads: CASSQGGKGPVNTEAFF. For the CDR3, the DNA is TGTGCCAGCTCACAGGGGGGGAAGGGGCCAGTGAACACTGAAGCTTTCTTT.

The chain employs TRBV28 and TRBJ2-3; 8 nucleotides agree with TRBD2. The CDR3 spans 15 residues. The J segment lost 9 bases and the V segment lost 5 bases, leaving 13 bases of the junction unmatched. CDR1 and CDR2 (germline): MDHEN, SYDVKM. The DNA of the CDR3 is TGTGCCAGCAGTCCCCCAAGCGGGAGAGGGAAAACGCAGTATTTT. Encoded protein: CASSPPSGRGKTQYF.

The CDR3 loop reads CASTPERGLNEQFF. CDR3 nucleotides: TGTGCCAGCACCCCTGAGAGAGGACTCAATGAGCAGTTCTTC. The rearrangement joins TRBV2 to TRBJ2-1, with D perhaps matching TRBD2 (5 bases). This CDR3 comprises 14 residues. Trimming took 7 bases from V and 6 from J, leaving 16 bases between them. Germline lookup yields CDR1 SNHLY and CDR2 FYNNEI.

The V call is TRBV9, the J call TRBJ1-5; no definite D call. V lost 3 bases to trimming and J lost 6 bases, with 10 bases between them. This CDR3 has 13 amino acids. CDR1 and CDR2 (germline): SGDLS, YYNGEE. DNA for the CDR3: TGTGCCAGCAGCGGCGGGGAGGGTCAGCCCCAGCATTTT. Its protein is CASSGGEGQPQHF.

Regarding this clone: The sample holds other DNA sequences that translate to the same CDR3. DNA for the CDR3: TGTGCCAGCAGCCAACGAGGGTCCGGGGAGCTGTTTTTT. It is translated as CASSQRGSGELFF. J is TRBJ2-2 and V is TRBV3-1 (or the pseudogene TRBV3-2); D may be TRBD2 (5 bases). The length of the CDR3 is 13 residues. Germline values: CDR1 LGHDT, CDR2 YNNKEL (reference sequence). Trimming left V 2 bases short and J 6 bases short, with 7 bases between.

This rearrangement joins TRBV2 to TRBJ2-7, with TRBD2 matching 10 bases. The CDR3 has 16 amino acids. CDR1 and CDR2 from the germline V gene are SNHLY and FYNNEI. J gave up 3 bases and V 9 bases, and 14 bases lay outside the gene matches. The CDR3 loop reads CASLSSASGRSYEQYF. The CDR3 DNA is TGTGCCAGTCTTTCGTCGGCTAGCGGGAGAAGCTACGAGCAGTACTTC.

This chain uses TRBV14 with TRBJ1-6, with a tentative D call TRBD1 (6 bases). The CDR3 is 15 residues long. V lost 2 bases and J lost 7, with 12 bases in between. Germline CDR1 reads SGHDN; CDR2 reads FVKESK. The CDR3 bases are TGTGCCAGCAGCCAACAGAGACAGGCAAATTCACCCCTCCACTTT. It specifies CASSQQRQANSPLHF.

This chain links TRBV6-5 with TRBJ2-3, with 8 bases identical to TRBD1. The CDR3 loop spans 15 amino acids. With V trimmed by 9 bases and J by 0 bases, 8 bases remained unmatched. Germline V CDR1 and CDR2: MNHEY, SVGAGI. This CDR3 reads CASFPRQGSTDTQYF. The CDR3 bases are TGTGCCAGTTTCCCCAGACAGGGGAGCACAGATACGCAGTATTTT.